The T cell receptor beta chain described here comes from a study of T cell responses to AZD1222 COVID-19 vaccine. The CDR3 loop spans 19 amino acids. V lost 3 bases to trimming and J lost 1 base; unmatched junction nucleotides: 10. Germline CDR1 reads KGHSH; CDR2 reads LQKENI. Generated by immunoSEQ multiplex PCR, the TCRdb table keeps only in-frame clones and is missing some. The repertoire holds around 140,000 clones, with more than 70% as singletons. The clonotype was recovered from an adult who received the AZD1222 COVID-19 vaccine. Specimen: peripheral blood, collected 28 days after the second AZD1222 dose. This chain links TRBV18 with TRBJ2-2, with 11 positions matching TRBD2. The DNA of the CDR3 is TGTGCCAGCTCACCCCGAGACAGGGGGACTAGCGGGAACACCGGGGAGCTGTTTTTT. It specifies CASSPRDRGTSGNTGELFF. Looking up the rest from reference TRBV18 and TRBJ2-2 gives the full variable domain: NAGVMQNPRHLVRRRGQEARLRCSPMKGHSHVYWYRQLPEEGLKFMVYLQKENIIDESGMPKERFSAEFPKEGPSILRIQQVVRGDSAAYFCASSPRDRGTSGNTGELFFGEGSRLTVL.